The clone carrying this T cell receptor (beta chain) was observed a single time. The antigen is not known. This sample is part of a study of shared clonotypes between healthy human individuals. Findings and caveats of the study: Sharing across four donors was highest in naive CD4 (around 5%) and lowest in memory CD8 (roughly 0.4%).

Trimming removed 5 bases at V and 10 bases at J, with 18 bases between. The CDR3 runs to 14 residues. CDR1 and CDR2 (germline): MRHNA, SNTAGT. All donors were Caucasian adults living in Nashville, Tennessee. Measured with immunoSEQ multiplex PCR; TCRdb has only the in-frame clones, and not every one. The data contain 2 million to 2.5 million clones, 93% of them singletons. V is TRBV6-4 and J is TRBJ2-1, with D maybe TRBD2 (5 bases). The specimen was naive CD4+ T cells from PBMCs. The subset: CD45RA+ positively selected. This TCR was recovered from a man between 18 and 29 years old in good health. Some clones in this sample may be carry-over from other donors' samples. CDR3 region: CASSLTGWSLEQFF. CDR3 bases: TGTGCCAGCAGTCTGACGGGGTGGTCGTTGGAGCAGTTCTTC.